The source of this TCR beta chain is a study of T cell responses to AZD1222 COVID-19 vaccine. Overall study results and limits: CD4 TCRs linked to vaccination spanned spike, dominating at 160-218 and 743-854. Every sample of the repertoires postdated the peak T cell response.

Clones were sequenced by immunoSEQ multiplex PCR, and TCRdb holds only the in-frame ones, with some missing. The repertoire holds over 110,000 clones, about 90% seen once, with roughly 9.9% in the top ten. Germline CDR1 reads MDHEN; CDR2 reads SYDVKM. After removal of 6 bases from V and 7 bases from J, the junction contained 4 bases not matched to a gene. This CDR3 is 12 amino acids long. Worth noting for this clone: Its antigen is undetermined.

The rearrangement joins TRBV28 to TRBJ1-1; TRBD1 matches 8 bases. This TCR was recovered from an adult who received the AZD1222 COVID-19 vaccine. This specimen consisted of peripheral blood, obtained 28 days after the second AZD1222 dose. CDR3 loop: CASRRTGFEAFF. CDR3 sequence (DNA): TGTGCCAGCAGACGGACAGGGTTTGAAGCTTTCTTT. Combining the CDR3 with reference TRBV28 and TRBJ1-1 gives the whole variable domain DVKVTQSSRYLVKRTGEKVFLECVQDMDHENMFWYRQDPGLGLRLIYFSYDVKMKEKGDIPEGYSVSREKKERFSLILESASTNQTSMYLCASRRTGFEAFFGQGTRLTVV.